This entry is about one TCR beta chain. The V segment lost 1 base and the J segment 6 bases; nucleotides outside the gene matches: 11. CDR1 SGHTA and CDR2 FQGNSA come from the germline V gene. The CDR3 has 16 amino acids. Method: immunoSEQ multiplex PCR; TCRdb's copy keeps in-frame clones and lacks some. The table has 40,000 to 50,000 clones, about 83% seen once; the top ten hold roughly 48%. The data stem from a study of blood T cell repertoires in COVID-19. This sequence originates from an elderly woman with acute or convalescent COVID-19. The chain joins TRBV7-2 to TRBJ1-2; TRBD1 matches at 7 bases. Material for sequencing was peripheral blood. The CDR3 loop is CASSLGGGESLDGYTF. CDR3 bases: TGTGCCAGCAGCTTAGGAGGGGGCGAGAGCCTTGATGGCTACACCTTC.